The 20 T cell receptor beta chains below were found in one sample sequenced in a study of blood T cell repertoires in COVID-19. The method was immunoSEQ multiplex PCR; TCRdb's version includes in-frame clones alone and lacks a portion of them. The sample has fewer than 110,000 clones, roughly 90% seen once. The material sequenced was peripheral blood. The receptors were gathered from an older woman with acute or convalescent COVID-19.

This rearrangement joins TRBV7-3 to TRBJ2-3; no reliable D call. This CDR3 contains 15 residues. V dropped 1 base and J dropped 0 bases, with 8 bases sitting between them. Germline V gene data show CDR1 as SGHTA and CDR2 as FQGTGA. The CDR3 nucleotides read TGTGCCAGCAGCTTAATTCCAATGAGCACAGATACGCAGTATTTT. It is translated as CASSLIPMSTDTQYF.

The chain is built from TRBV11-2 and TRBJ2-1; 7 bases line up with TRBD2. Germline trimming cut 5 bases from V and 4 bases from J; bases unmatched to any gene: 8. CDR1 and CDR2 from the germline V gene are SGHAT and FQNNGV. This CDR3 spans 15 amino acids. The CDR3 spells CASSRPGTIYNEQFF. The CDR3 DNA follows: TGTGCCAGCAGCCGTCCTGGGACTATTTACAATGAGCAGTTCTTC. The variable domain in full, completed from reference TRBV11-2 and TRBJ2-1, reads EAGVAQSPRYKIIEKRQSVAFWCNPISGHATLYWYQQILGQGPKLLIQFQNNGVVDDSQLPKDRFSAERLKGVDSTLKIQPAKLEDSAVYLCASSRPGTIYNEQFFGPGTRLTVL.

V usage is TRBV11-3 and J usage is TRBJ1-1; 10 positions match TRBD1. CDR3 length equals 16 residues. Trimming at V came to 5 bases and at J to 1 base, leaving 7 bases not matched to a gene. CDR1 SGHNT and CDR2 YENEEA come from the germline V gene. This CDR3 is CASSLRQGAANTEAFF. The CDR3 nucleotides read TGTGCCAGCAGCCTGCGACAGGGGGCGGCGAACACTGAAGCTTTCTTT.

The rearrangement uses TRBV11-2 and TRBJ2-3, with D uncertain. This CDR3 comprises 16 residues. Germline assignment: CDR1 SGHAT and CDR2 FQNNGV. Trimming stripped 1 base from V and 0 bases from J, with 11 bases between. In nucleotides, the CDR3 is TGTGCCAGCAGCTTAGGCAAGAGAGGCAGCACAGATACGCAGTATTTT. It translates to CASSLGKRGSTDTQYF. The full variable domain, rest sourced from reference TRBV11-2 and TRBJ2-3, is EAGVAQSPRYKIIEKRQSVAFWCNPISGHATLYWYQQILGQGPKLLIQFQNNGVVDDSQLPKDRFSAERLKGVDSTLKIQPAKLEDSAVYLCASSLGKRGSTDTQYFGPGTRLTVL.

The chain joins TRBV19 to TRBJ1-3; D unclear. Trimming took 7 bases from V and 2 from J, leaving 12 bases between them. Looked up from germline, CDR1 is LNHDA and CDR2 is SQIVND (reference sequence). This CDR3 region has 14 residues. CDR3 nucleotide sequence: TGTGCCAGTACCATTGAGGCAGCTGGAAACACCATATATTTT. This encodes CASTIEAAGNTIYF.

This clone was found a few times. The chain joins TRBV7-2 to TRBJ1-6; no clear D. The V and J ends lost 0 bases and 14 bases respectively, with 11 bases between them. The CDR3 covers 13 residues. Per the germline V gene, CDR1 is SGHTA and CDR2 is FQGNSA. CDR3 sequence (DNA): TGTGCCAGCAGCTTAGCCTCCCCGGGATCCCTCCACTTT. Translated, it gives CASSLASPGSLHF. Full variable domain (rest looked up from reference TRBV7-2 and TRBJ1-6): GAGVSQSPSNKVTEKGKDVELRCDPISGHTALYWYRQSLGQGLEFLIYFQGNSAPDKSGLPSDRFSAERTGGSVSTLTIQRTQQEDSAVYLCASSLASPGSLHFGNGTRLTVT.

This chain connects TRBV24-1 to TRBJ2-3, with D perhaps TRBD1 (6 bases). Trimming pared 5 bases from V and 2 bases from J, leaving 19 bases between. The CDR3 extends over 17 amino acids. Germline V gene sequence: CDR1 KGHDR, CDR2 SFDVKD. CDR3 amino acids: CATSGGRSGTPTDTQYF. CDR3 sequence (DNA): TGTGCCACCAGTGGAGGACGATCCGGGACACCCACAGATACGCAGTATTTT.

This clone occurred once. The chain carries TRBV28 and TRBJ2-3; 10 nucleotides match TRBD1. Germline-derived CDR1 and CDR2 are MDHEN and SYDVKM. Trimming at V came to 4 bases and at J to 3 bases, leaving 1 base not matched to a gene. The CDR3 spans 14 residues. As DNA, the CDR3 is TGTGCCAGCAGTTCGGGACAGGGGACAGATACGCAGTATTTT. Translated, it gives CASSSGQGTDTQYF.

The chain links TRBV11-1 to TRBJ2-1, with 7 bases identical to TRBD1. The germline gives CDR1 SGHAT, CDR2 FQDESV (reference sequence). The CDR3 has 15 residues. Trimming at V came to 4 bases and at J to 7 bases, leaving 10 bases not matched to a gene. The CDR3 DNA follows: TGTGCCAGCAGCTCATCCGGGACAGTGAGGAATGAGCAGTTCTTC. Translating gives CASSSSGTVRNEQFF.

The chain couples TRBV7-2 to TRBJ1-1, with D unresolved. Trimming pared 1 base from V and 3 bases from J, leaving 12 bases between. Germline CDR1 reads SGHTA; CDR2 reads FQGNSA. The CDR3 length is 15 residues. CDR3 sequence reads: CASSLGRRFDTEAFF. The CDR3 coding sequence is TGTGCCAGCAGCTTAGGTCGCAGGTTCGACACTGAAGCTTTCTTT.

V usage is TRBV5-1 and J usage is TRBJ2-3; TRBD2 is a possible D gene (5 bases). Trimming shortened V by 2 bases and J by 1 base, and 8 bases separated the two germline ends. CDR1 and CDR2 (germline): SGHRS, YFSETQ. The CDR3 is 14 residues long. This chain's CDR3 is CASSFGLRTDTQYF. CDR3 bases: TGCGCCAGCAGCTTTGGACTTCGCACAGATACGCAGTATTTT.

The chain recombines TRBV5-1 with TRBJ2-5; D is ambiguous. This CDR3 is built from 17 residues. V was shortened by 0 bases and J by 0 bases, with 15 bases between the two germline ends. The germline CDR1 and CDR2 sequences are SGHRS and YFSETQ. CDR3 residues: CASSLGGATSYQETQYF. Here the CDR3 DNA reads TGCGCCAGCAGCTTGGGAGGAGCTACCTCGTACCAAGAGACCCAGTACTTC.

V and J are TRBV29-1 and TRBJ1-5; D possibly corresponds to TRBD1 (6 bases). The CDR3 has 13 residues. In germline, CDR1 is SQVTM, CDR2 ANQGSEA. V lost 3 bases and J lost 5, with 11 bases in between. The CDR3 DNA reads TGCAGCGTTGACGGGGGGCGAGATCAGCCCCAGCATTTT. This gives the protein CSVDGGRDQPQHF.

Only one count was recorded for this clone. The chain employs TRBV6-1 and TRBJ1-4; D might be TRBD1 (6 bases). V was pared by 3 bases and J by 10 bases, with 15 bases between. The germline V gene encodes CDR1 MNHNS and CDR2 SASEGT. The CDR3 totals 14 residues. Here the CDR3 DNA reads TGTGCCAGCAGTGAGAGTAGGGGGTCTGGAAAACTGTTTTTT. Translated: CASSESRGSGKLFF.

This chain joins TRBV3-1 (or the pseudogene TRBV3-2) and TRBJ1-1, with D uncertain. Germline CDR1 and CDR2: LGHDT and YNNKEL (reference sequence). CDR3 length: 16 residues. The V gene lost 4 bases and the J gene lost 4 bases, with 19 bases spanning the gap. CDR3 sequence: CASSLRGRREATEAFF. As DNA, the CDR3 is TGTGCCAGCAGCCTCCGCGGACGGAGGGAGGCCACTGAAGCTTTCTTT.

The chain uses TRBV18 and TRBJ1-1; tentatively, D is TRBD1 (5 bases). With 6 bases removed from V and 0 bases from J, the gap between germline ends came to 11 bases. CDR3 length equals 14 residues. CDR1 and CDR2 from the germline V gene are KGHSH and LQKENI. CDR3 loop: CASSTRAVNTEAFF. In DNA, the CDR3 is TGTGCCAGCTCTACCAGGGCGGTGAACACTGAAGCTTTCTTT.

The V call is TRBV28, the J call TRBJ2-7; possibly TRBD2 for D (6 bases). From germline, CDR1 is MDHEN and CDR2 SYDVKM. CDR3 length: 15 residues. The V end was cut by 8 bases, the J end by 1 base, with 18 bases between. CDR3 residues: CASRSVGGISYEQYF. Here the CDR3 DNA reads TGTGCCAGCCGCTCTGTTGGCGGGATTTCCTACGAGCAGTACTTC.

The chain uses TRBV27 and TRBJ2-6, with D hard to call. Germline loops: CDR1 MNHEY, CDR2 SMNVEV (reference sequence). Trimming took off 4 bases at V and 0 bases at J, with 13 bases between the two ends. The CDR3 is made up of 17 amino acids. The chain's CDR3 is CASSSPGISSGANVLTF. DNA for the CDR3: TGTGCCAGCAGTTCCCCGGGTATTAGCTCTGGGGCCAACGTCCTGACTTTC.

V is TRBV19 and J is TRBJ1-2; TRBD1 matches 7 bases. This CDR3 is 15 amino acids long. The V gene's germline CDR1 is LNHDA and CDR2 SQIVND (reference sequence). Trimming removed 6 bases from V and 3 bases from J; junction bases left unmatched: 10. In nucleotides, the CDR3 is TGTGCCAGTAGAGGGAAGGGGGCGTCTGACTATGGCTACACCTTC. Its protein product is CASRGKGASDYGYTF. The full variable domain, its missing parts supplied by reference TRBV19 and TRBJ1-2, is DGGITQSPKYLFRKEGQNVTLSCEQNLNHDAMYWYRQDPGQGLRLIYYSQIVNDFQKGDIAEGYSVSREKKESFPLTVTSAQKNPTAFYLCASRGKGASDYGYTFGSGTRLTVV.

In its sample, this clone was seen once. This chain connects TRBV27 to TRBJ2-1; the match to TRBD2 covers 15 bases. Germline V gene data show CDR1 as MNHEY and CDR2 as SMNVEV (reference sequence). The V gene end was trimmed by 4 bases and the J gene end by 7 bases; junction bases not matched to a gene: 5. This CDR3 comprises 16 residues. In nucleotides, the CDR3 is TGTGCCAGCAGTTACGGACTAGCGGGAGGGGAGAATGAGCAGTTCTTC. It yields the protein CASSYGLAGGENEQFF.